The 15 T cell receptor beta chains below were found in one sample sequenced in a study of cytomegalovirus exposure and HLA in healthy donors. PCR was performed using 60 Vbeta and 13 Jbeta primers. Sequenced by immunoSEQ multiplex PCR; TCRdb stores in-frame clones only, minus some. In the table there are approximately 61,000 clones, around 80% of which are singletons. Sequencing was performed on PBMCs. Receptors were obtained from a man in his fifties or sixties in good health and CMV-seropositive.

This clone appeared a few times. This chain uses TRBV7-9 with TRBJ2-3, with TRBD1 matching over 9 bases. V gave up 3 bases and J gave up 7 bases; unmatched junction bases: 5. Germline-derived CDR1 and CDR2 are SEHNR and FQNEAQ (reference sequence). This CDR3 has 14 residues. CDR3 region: CASSLAGTGNTQYF. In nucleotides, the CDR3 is TGTGCCAGCAGCTTGGCTGGGACAGGGAATACGCAGTATTTT.

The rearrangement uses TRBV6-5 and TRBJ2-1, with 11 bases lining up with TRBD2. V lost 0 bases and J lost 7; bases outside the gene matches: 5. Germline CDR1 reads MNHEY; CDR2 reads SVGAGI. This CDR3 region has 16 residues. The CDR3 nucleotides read TGTGCCAGCAGTTACTCTAGCGGGAGGGCCGAAAATGAGCAGTTCTTC. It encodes CASSYSSGRAENEQFF.

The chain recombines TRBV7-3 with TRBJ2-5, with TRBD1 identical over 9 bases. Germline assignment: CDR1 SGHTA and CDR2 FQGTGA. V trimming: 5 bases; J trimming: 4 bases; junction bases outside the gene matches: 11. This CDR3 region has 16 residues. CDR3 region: CASSASGTGISETQYF. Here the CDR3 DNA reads TGTGCCAGCAGCGCGTCCGGGACAGGGATTTCAGAGACCCAGTACTTC.

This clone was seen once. The CDR3 protein is CASSEAQSNQPQHF. CDR3 nucleotide sequence: TGTGCCAGCAGTGAAGCTCAAAGCAATCAGCCCCAGCATTTT. The chain couples TRBV2 to TRBJ1-5; no firm D call. Deletions cut 0 bases from V and 1 base from J, with 4 bases between. This CDR3 comprises 14 residues. The germline V gene encodes CDR1 SNHLY and CDR2 FYNNEI. Drawing the rest from reference TRBV2 and TRBJ1-5, the complete variable domain is EPEVTQTPSHQVTQMGQEVILRCVPISNHLYFYWYRQILGQKVEFLVSFYNNEISEKSEIFDDQFSVERPDGSNFTLKIRSTKLEDSAMYFCASSEAQSNQPQHFGDGTRLSIL.

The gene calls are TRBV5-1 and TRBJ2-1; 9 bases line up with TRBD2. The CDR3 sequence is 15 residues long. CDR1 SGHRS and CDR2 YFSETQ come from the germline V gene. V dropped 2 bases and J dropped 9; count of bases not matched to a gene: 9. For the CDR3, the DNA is TGCGCCAGCAGCTTTACCCAGGGGCGGGAGGGTGAGCAGTTCTTC. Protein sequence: CASSFTQGREGEQFF.

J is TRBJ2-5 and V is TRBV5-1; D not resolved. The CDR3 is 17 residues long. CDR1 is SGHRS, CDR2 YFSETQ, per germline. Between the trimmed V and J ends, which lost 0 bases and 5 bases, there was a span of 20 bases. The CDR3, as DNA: TGCGCCAGCAGCTTGGGGTTGCGGCCCCTGGTAGTCGAGACCCAGTACTTC. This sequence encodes CASSLGLRPLVVETQYF.

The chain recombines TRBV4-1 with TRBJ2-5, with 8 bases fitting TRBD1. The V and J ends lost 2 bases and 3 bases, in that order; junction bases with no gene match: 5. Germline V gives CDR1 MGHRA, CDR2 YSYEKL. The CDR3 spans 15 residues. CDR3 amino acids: CASSQPTGEKETQYF. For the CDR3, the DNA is TGCGCCAGCAGCCAACCGACAGGGGAAAAAGAGACCCAGTACTTC.

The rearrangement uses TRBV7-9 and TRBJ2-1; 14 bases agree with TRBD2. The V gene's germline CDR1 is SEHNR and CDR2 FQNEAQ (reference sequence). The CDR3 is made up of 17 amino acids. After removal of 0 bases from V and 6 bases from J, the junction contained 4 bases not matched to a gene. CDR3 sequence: CASSLAQTSGRVNEQFF. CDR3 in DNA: TGTGCCAGCAGCTTAGCCCAGACTAGCGGGAGGGTCAATGAGCAGTTCTTC.

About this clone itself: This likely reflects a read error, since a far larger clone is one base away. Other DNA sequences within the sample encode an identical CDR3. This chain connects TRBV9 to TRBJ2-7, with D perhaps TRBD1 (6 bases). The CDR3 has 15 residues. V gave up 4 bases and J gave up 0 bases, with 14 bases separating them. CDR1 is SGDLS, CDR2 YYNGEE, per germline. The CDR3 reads CASSPQGPSSYEQYF. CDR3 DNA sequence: TGTGCCAGCAGCCCCCAGGGGCCCAGCTCCTACGAGCAGTACTTC.

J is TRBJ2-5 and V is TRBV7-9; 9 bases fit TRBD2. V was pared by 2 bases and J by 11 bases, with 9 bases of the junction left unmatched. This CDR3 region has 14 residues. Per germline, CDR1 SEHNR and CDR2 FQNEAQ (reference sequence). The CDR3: CASSLIGGRGEQYF. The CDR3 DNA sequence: TGTGCCAGCAGCTTAATAGGCGGGAGGGGGGAGCAGTACTTC.

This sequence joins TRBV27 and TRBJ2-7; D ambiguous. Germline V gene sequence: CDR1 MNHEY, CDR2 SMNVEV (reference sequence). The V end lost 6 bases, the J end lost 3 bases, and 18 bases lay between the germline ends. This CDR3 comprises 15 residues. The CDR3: CASRSPEPPRYEQYF. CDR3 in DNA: TGTGCCAGCAGATCCCCAGAACCTCCCCGCTACGAGCAGTACTTC.

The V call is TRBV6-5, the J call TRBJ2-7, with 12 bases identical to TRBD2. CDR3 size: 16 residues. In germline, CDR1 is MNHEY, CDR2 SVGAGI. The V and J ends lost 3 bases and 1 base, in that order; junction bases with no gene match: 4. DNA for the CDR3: TGTGCCAGCAGTTATACTAGCGGGGGGCGTTCCTACGAGCAGTACTTC. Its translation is CASSYTSGGRSYEQYF.

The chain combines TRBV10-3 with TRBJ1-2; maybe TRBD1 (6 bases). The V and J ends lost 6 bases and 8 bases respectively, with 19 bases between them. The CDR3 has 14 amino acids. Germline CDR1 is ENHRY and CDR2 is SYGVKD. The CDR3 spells CAISLEGTSTGYTF. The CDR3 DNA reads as TGTGCCATCAGCCTAGAGGGGACATCGACCGGCTACACCTTC.

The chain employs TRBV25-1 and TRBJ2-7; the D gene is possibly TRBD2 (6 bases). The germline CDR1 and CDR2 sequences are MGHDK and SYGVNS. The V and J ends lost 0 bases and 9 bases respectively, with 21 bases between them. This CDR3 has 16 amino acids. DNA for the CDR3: TGTGCCAGCAGTGAATACCCTAGCGCCCCTCCAGACGGGCAGTACTTC. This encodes CASSEYPSAPPDGQYF.

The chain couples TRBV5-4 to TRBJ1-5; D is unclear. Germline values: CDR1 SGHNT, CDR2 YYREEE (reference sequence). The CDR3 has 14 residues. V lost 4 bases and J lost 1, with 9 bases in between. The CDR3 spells CASSTDISNQPQHF. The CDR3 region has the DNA TGTGCCAGCAGCACCGACATAAGCAATCAGCCCCAGCATTTT.